This T cell receptor beta chain was retrieved from a study of blood T cell repertoires in COVID-19. The overall study: Sites in the United States, Italy and Spain provided acute and convalescent COVID-19 samples. From T cells, B-cell-depleted T cells, or PBMCs came the material, which was cDNA or gDNA.

Per the original methods: Counts of nucleated cells, estimated from reference gene primer amplification, were obtained. Repertoires were generated with immunoSEQ multiplex PCR, while TCRdb's copy carries only in-frame clones and drops some. V, J and clone size derive from that table, while D and trimming were established from the DNA sequence. The table records 130,000 to 150,000 clones, 70% to 80% of them present only once. The junction had 9 bases not matched to a gene; V was cut back by 7 bases and J by 6 bases. CDR1 and CDR2 from the germline V gene are SEHNR and FQNEAQ (reference sequence). CDR3 size: 14 residues. Patients at the Seattle site were enrolled during active infection and followed longitudinally.

The source is a woman between 65 and 79 years old with COVID-19, enrolled during active disease. Sequences were obtained from peripheral blood. The chain is built from TRBV7-9 and TRBJ2-7; TRBD1 agrees at 10 bases. CDR3 coding DNA: TGTGCCAGCATTCCTGGGACAGGGGCGGTCGAGCAGTACTTC. Translated, it gives CASIPGTGAVEQYF. The variable domain in full, with the rest retrieved from reference TRBV7-9 and TRBJ2-7, is DTGVSQNPRHKITKRGQNVTFRCDPISEHNRLYWYRQTLGQGPEFLTYFQNEAQLEKSRLLSDRFSAERPKGSFSTLEIQRTEQGDSAMYLCASIPGTGAVEQYFGPGTRLTVT.